The present entry profiles one T cell receptor (beta chain) with its context. This entry is derived from a study of blood T cell repertoires in COVID-19. Sequencing was performed with immunoSEQ multiplex PCR; in TCRdb, only in-frame clones are kept and a portion is missing. In the table there are about 230,000 clones, about 84% of which are singletons. Study members were between about 18 and 95 years old and lived in some 22 US regions. The CDR3 contains 12 residues. Trimming removed 3 bases from V and 8 bases from J, with 8 bases in between. The chain employs TRBV12-3 or TRBV12-4 and TRBJ2-1, with D uncertain. The material sequenced was PBMCs or T cells enriched from blood (not recorded which). The clonotype was recovered from a man aged 55 to 70 who had recovered from COVID-19. The CDR3, as DNA: TGTGCCAGCAGTTTTTTGTTCTATGAGCAGTTCTTC. Protein sequence: CASSFLFYEQFF.